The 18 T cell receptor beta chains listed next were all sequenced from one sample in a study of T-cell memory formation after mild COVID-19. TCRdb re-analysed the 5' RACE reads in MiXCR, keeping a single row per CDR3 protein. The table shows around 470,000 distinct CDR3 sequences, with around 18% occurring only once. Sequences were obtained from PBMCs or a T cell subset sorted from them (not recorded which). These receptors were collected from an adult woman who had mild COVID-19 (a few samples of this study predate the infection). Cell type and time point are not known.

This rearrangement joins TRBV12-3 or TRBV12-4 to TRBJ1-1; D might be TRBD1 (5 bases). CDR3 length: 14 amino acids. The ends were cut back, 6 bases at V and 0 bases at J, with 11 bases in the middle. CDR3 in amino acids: CASRPGRLNTEAFF. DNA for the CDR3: TGTGCCAGCAGGCCGGGACGGTTGAACACTGAAGCTTTCTTT.

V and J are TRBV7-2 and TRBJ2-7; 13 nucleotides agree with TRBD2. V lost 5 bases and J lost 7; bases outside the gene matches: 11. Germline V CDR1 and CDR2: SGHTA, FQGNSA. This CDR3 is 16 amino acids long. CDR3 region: CASSPRTSGSVGEQYF. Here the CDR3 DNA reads TGTGCCAGCAGCCCGAGGACTAGCGGGAGCGTAGGAGAGCAGTACTTC.

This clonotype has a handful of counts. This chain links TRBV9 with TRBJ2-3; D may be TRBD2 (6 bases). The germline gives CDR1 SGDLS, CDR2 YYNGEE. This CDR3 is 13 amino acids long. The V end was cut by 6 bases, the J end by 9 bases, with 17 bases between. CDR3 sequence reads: CASTGTAPGTQYF. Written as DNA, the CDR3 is TGTGCCAGCACGGGGACTGCCCCGGGGACGCAGTATTTT.

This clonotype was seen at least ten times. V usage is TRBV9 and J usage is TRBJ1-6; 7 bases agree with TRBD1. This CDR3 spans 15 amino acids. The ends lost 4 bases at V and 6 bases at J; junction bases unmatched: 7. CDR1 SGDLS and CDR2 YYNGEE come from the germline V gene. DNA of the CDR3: TGTGCCAGCAGCCCCATGACAGGGAGTAATTCACCCCTCCACTTT. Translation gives CASSPMTGSNSPLHF.

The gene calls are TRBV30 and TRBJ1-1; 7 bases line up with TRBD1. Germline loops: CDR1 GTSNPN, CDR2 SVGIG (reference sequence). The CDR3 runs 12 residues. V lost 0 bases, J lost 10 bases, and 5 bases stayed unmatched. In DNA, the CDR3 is TGTGCCTGGAGTGTACAGGGGATAGGAGCTTTCTTT. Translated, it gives CAWSVQGIGAFF.

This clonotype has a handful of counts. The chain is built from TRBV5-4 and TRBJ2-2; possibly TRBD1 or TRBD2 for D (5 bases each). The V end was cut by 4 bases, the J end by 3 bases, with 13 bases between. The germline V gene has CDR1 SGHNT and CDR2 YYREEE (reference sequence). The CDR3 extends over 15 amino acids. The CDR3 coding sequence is TGTGCCAGCAGCGCCGGGACGGACTACACCGGGGAGCTGTTTTTT. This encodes CASSAGTDYTGELFF.

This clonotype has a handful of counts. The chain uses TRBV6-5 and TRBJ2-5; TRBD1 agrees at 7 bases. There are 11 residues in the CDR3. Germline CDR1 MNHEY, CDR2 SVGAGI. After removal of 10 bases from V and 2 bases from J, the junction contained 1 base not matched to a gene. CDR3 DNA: TGTGCCACCAGGGGGCAAGAGACCCAGTACTTC. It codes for CATRGQETQYF.

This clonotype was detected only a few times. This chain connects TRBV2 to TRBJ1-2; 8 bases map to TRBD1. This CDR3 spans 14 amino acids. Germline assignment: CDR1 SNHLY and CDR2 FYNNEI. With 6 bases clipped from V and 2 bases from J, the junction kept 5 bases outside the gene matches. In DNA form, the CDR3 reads TGTGCCAGCAGGGGGGACAGGACAAACTATGGCTACACCTTC. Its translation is CASRGDRTNYGYTF.

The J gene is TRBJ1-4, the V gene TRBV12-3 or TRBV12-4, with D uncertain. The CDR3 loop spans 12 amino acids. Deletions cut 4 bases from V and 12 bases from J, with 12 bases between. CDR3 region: CASSYPGLELFF. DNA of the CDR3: TGTGCCAGCAGTTATCCGGGGTTGGAACTGTTTTTT.

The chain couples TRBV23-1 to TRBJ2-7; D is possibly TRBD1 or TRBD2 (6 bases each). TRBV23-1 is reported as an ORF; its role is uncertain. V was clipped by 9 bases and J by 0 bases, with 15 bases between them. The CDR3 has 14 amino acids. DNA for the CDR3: TGCGCCAGGGAGGGGACGGACAGCTCCTACGAGCAGTACTTC. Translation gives CAREGTDSSYEQYF.

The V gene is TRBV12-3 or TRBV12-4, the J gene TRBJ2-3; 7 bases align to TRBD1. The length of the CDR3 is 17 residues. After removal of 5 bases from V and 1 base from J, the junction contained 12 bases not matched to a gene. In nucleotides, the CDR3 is TGTGCCAGCAGTGTCGGGCTCAGGGGGTCTGGCACAGATACGCAGTATTTT. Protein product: CASSVGLRGSGTDTQYF.

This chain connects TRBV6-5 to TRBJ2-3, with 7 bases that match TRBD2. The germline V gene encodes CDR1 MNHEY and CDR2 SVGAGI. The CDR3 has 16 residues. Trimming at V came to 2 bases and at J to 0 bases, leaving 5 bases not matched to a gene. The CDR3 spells CASSYGEGTSTDTQYF. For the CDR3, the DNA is TGTGCCAGCAGTTACGGGGAGGGCACTAGCACAGATACGCAGTATTTT.

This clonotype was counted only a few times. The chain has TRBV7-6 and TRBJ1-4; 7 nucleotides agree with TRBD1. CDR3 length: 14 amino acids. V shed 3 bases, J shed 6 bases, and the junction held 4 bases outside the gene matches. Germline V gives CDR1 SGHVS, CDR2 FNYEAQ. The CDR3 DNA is TGTGCCAGCAGCTTGGAGACAGGGCATGAAAAACTGTTTTTT. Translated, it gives CASSLETGHEKLFF.

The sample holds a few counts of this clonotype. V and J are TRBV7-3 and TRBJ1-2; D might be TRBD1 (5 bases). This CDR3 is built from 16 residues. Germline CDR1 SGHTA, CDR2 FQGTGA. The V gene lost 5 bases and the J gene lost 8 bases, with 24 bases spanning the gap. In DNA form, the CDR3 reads TGTGCCAGCAGCCTTCAACCCCAGGGAGGGCGAGAGGGCTACACCTTC. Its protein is CASSLQPQGGREGYTF.

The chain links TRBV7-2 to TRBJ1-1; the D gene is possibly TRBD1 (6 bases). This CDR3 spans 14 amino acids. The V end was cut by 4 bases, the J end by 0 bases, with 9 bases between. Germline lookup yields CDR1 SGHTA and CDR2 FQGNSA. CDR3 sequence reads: CASSWTAMNTEAFF. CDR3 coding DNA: TGTGCCAGCAGCTGGACAGCCATGAACACTGAAGCTTTCTTT. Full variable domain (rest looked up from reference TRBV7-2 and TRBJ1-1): GAGVSQSPSNKVTEKGKDVELRCDPISGHTALYWYRQSLGQGLEFLIYFQGNSAPDKSGLPSDRFSAERTGGSVSTLTIQRTQQEDSAVYLCASSWTAMNTEAFFGQGTRLTVV.

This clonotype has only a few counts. DNA of the CDR3: TGTGCCAGCAGCCACTCAGGGATTGAGCAGTTCTTC. Translating it yields CASSHSGIEQFF. This sequence joins TRBV7-2 and TRBJ2-1, with D maybe TRBD1 (5 bases). There are 12 residues in the CDR3. The germline V gene has CDR1 SGHTA and CDR2 FQGNSA. The V and J ends lost 5 bases and 9 bases respectively, with 11 bases between them.

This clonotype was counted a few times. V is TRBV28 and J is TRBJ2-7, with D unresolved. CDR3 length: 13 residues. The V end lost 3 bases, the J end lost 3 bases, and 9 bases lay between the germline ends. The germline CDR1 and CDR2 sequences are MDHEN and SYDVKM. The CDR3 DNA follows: TGTGCCAGCAGTTTGGGTTGGGGCTACGAGCAGTACTTC. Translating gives CASSLGWGYEQYF.

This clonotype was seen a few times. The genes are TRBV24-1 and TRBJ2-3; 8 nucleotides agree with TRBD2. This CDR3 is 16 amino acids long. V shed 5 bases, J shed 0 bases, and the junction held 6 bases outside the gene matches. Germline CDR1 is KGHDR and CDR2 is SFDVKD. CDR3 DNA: TGTGCCACCAGTGTGCGGGGGGCTGCTAGCACAGATACGCAGTATTTT. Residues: CATSVRGAASTDTQYF.